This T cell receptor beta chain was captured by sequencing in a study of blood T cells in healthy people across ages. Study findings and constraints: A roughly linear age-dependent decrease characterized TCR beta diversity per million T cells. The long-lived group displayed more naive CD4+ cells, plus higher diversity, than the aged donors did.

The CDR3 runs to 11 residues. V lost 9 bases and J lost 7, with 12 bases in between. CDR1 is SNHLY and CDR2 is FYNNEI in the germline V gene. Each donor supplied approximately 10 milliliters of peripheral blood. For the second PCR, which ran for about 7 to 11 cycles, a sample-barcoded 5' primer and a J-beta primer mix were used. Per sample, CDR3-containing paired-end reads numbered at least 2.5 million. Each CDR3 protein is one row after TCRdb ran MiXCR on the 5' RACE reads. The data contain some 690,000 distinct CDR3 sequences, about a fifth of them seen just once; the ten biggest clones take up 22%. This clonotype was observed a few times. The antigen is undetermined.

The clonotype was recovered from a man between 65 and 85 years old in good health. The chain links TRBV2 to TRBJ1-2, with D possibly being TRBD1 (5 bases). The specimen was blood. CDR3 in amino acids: CARTQDGGYTF. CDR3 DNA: TGTGCCAGGACACAGGACGGTGGCTACACCTTC.